This TCR beta chain appears in the sequencing data of a study of OX40 agonist ivuxolimab in advanced cancers. TCRdb keeps only in-frame clones here, not all; method: immunoSEQ multiplex PCR. The sample gives about 12,000 clones, approximately 80% of which show up once; 9.2% is in the top ten. Findings of the study overall: More expanded clones were found, on average, in CD8+ than in CD4+ T cells. Low normalized clonal expansion also occurred in some nonresponding patients.

This CDR3 contains 16 residues. Trimming took off 0 bases at V and 6 bases at J, with 16 bases between the two ends. Germline V gives CDR1 SEHNR, CDR2 FQNEAQ (reference sequence). Only one count was recorded for this clone. Its antigen is as yet unknown. The sequence was collected from an adult with an advanced solid tumor such as melanoma, head and neck, liver or kidney cancer. The rearrangement links TRBV7-9 to TRBJ2-3, with a possible D match to TRBD2 (5 bases). Sequenced here: CD4+ or CD8+ T cells sorted from blood, sampled in a trial of the OX40 agonist ivuxolimab. Here the CDR3 reads CASSLARVLVFDTQYF. The CDR3 DNA is TGTGCCAGCAGCTTAGCGCGGGTGTTGGTGTTCGATACGCAGTATTTT.